One sample yielded the 18 T cell receptor beta chains listed below, sequenced in a study of T cells in Graves' hyperthyroidism and ophthalmopathy. Amplification yielded TCR beta CDR3 regions, with RNA transcripts as the source. HTBI primers were used for first-round RT-PCR of the TCR CDR3. TCRdb reanalysed the multiplex PCR reads using MiXCR and keeps one entry per CDR3 protein. Altogether roughly 840,000 distinct CDR3 sequences are present, over 35% being singletons, with the ten largest covering 7% to 10%. The sequenced sample consisted of blood. These TCRs come from a man younger than 35 with Graves' hyperthyroidism.

Ten or more counts support this clonotype. The rearrangement uses TRBV9 and TRBJ1-4, with D perhaps TRBD1 (5 bases). This CDR3 is 16 amino acids long. Between the trimmed V and J ends, which lost 0 bases and 8 bases, there was a span of 17 bases. Looked up from germline, CDR1 is SGDLS and CDR2 is YYNGEE. CDR3 bases: TGTGCCAGCAGCGTAGCCGGCGGGGGGGAGAGCGAAAAACTGTTTTTT. This codes for CASSVAGGGESEKLFF.

The chain uses TRBV7-2 and TRBJ2-2; no clear D. V was trimmed by 5 bases and J by 9 bases, leaving 7 bases between them. The length of the CDR3 is 11 residues. Germline V gene sequence: CDR1 SGHTA, CDR2 FQGNSA. The CDR3 loop reads CASSNLRELFF. In DNA form, the CDR3 reads TGTGCCAGCAGCAACCTCAGGGAGCTGTTTTTT.

This clonotype appeared a few times. The CDR3 DNA follows: TGCGCCAGCGGCCCCCCAGGGCTCGAGCGAGAGACCCAGTACTTC. This gives the protein CASGPPGLERETQYF. The chain carries TRBV5-1 and TRBJ2-5, with D possibly being TRBD1 (5 bases). Looked up from germline, CDR1 is SGHRS and CDR2 is YFSETQ. V was cut by 7 bases and J by 4 bases, with 20 bases left in between. The CDR3 is 15 amino acids.

The chain is built from TRBV5-1 and TRBJ2-5; 8 bases align to TRBD1. Germline CDR1 and CDR2: SGHRS and YFSETQ. The length of the CDR3 is 14 residues. The V segment lost 5 bases and the J segment 1 base; nucleotides outside the gene matches: 4. The DNA for the CDR3 is TGCGCCAGCAGAAGTGGGACAGGCCAAGAGACCCAGTACTTC. Its translation: CASRSGTGQETQYF.

This chain connects TRBV5-5 to TRBJ2-2; 8 bases map to TRBD2. This CDR3 has 15 amino acids. Germline loops: CDR1 SGHKS, CDR2 YYEKEE (reference sequence). The V and J ends lost 4 bases and 5 bases, in that order; junction bases with no gene match: 7. The CDR3 protein is CASSGPGLVTGELFF. The DNA of the CDR3 is TGTGCCAGCAGCGGGCCGGGACTAGTAACCGGGGAGCTGTTTTTT.

This clonotype has just a few counts. The chain joins TRBV20-1 to TRBJ2-7; 10 positions match TRBD1. The trim removed 5 bases at V and 4 bases at J, leaving 8 bases unmatched. The CDR3 spans 14 residues. Looked up from germline, CDR1 is DFQATT and CDR2 is SNEGSKA (reference sequence). The CDR3 sequence is CSAPGTGELYEQYF. The CDR3 region has the DNA TGCAGTGCTCCCGGGACAGGGGAACTTTACGAGCAGTACTTC.

This clonotype was counted a few times. This sequence joins TRBV20-1 and TRBJ2-2; possible D gene TRBD1, 5 bases. The CDR3 runs to 13 residues. The V end was cut by 0 bases, the J end by 3 bases, with 5 bases between. CDR1 DFQATT and CDR2 SNEGSKA come from the germline V gene (reference sequence). The CDR3 coding sequence is TGCAGTGCTAGAGAAGGGGACACCGGGGAGCTGTTTTTT. This translates into CSAREGDTGELFF.

The V and J genes are TRBV7-2 and TRBJ1-4; D gene unclear. The CDR3 consists of 15 residues. The germline V and J ends were trimmed by 1 base and 0 bases, with 6 bases remaining between them. CDR1 and CDR2 from the germline V gene are SGHTA and FQGNSA. The CDR3 DNA reads as TGTGCCAGCAGCTTAGTGGAGGCAACTAATGAAAAACTGTTTTTT. Translated: CASSLVEATNEKLFF.

The chain is built from TRBV6-5 and TRBJ2-7; D might be TRBD1 (5 bases). The germline V and J ends were trimmed by 5 bases and 6 bases, with 14 bases remaining between them. CDR1 is MNHEY and CDR2 is SVGAGI in the germline V gene. CDR3 length: 13 amino acids. As DNA, the CDR3 is TGTGCCAGCAGTGAAATAGTAACAGGCGAGCAGTACTTC. It codes for CASSEIVTGEQYF.

This clonotype appeared once. V is TRBV29-1 and J is TRBJ2-3; 13 nucleotides agree with TRBD2. V was clipped by 6 bases and J by 3 bases; unmatched bases: 6. This CDR3 is 15 amino acids long. Per the germline V gene, CDR1 is SQVTM and CDR2 is ANQGSEA. The CDR3 region has the DNA TGCAGCGTCGCCCCGACTAGCGGGAGGACAGATACGCAGTATTTT. Translation gives CSVAPTSGRTDTQYF.

This clonotype was counted ten times or more. The J gene is TRBJ2-7, the V gene TRBV2, with no clear D. CDR3 length: 12 residues. V was cut by 4 bases and J by 2 bases, with 6 bases left in between. CDR1 and CDR2 (germline): SNHLY, FYNNEI. CDR3 bases: TGTGCCAGCAGTGTTGGCACCTACGAGCAGTACTTC. Translating gives CASSVGTYEQYF.

The V gene is TRBV25-1, the J gene TRBJ1-6; D remains ambiguous. V was clipped by 8 bases and J by 4 bases, with 15 bases between them. The CDR3 extends over 15 amino acids. Germline V gene sequence: CDR1 MGHDK, CDR2 SYGVNS. This chain's CDR3 is CASVAEDPYNSPLHF. The CDR3 region has the DNA TGTGCCAGCGTAGCGGAAGACCCTTATAATTCACCCCTCCACTTT.

The chain recombines TRBV29-1 with TRBJ2-6; D is undetermined. V lost 4 bases to trimming and J lost 0 bases, with 13 bases between them. The CDR3 has 16 residues. Per germline, CDR1 SQVTM and CDR2 ANQGSEA. CDR3 protein: CSVGEGGGSGANVLTF. CDR3 bases: TGCAGCGTTGGGGAAGGTGGTGGCTCTGGGGCCAACGTCCTGACTTTC.

In this sample, this clonotype turned up many times. The chain carries TRBV15 and TRBJ1-2; tentatively, D is TRBD1 (5 bases). Germline V gene lookup returns CDR1 LNHNV and CDR2 YYDKDF (reference sequence). V dropped 0 bases and J dropped 4 bases, with 12 bases sitting between them. There are 15 residues in the CDR3. The CDR3 here is CATSRDPAGTYGYTF. Here the CDR3 DNA reads TGTGCCACCAGCAGAGATCCCGCAGGGACCTATGGCTACACCTTC.

This clonotype was counted a few times. The chain employs TRBV6-5 and TRBJ2-7; D possibly corresponds to TRBD2 (5 bases). Trimming left V 6 bases short and J 2 bases short, with 17 bases between. The CDR3 has 15 residues. The germline V gene encodes CDR1 MNHEY and CDR2 SVGAGI. CDR3 coding DNA: TGTGCCAGCAGCCAGCGGCGGACGGGTGCCTACGAGCAGTACTTC. The encoded protein is CASSQRRTGAYEQYF.

A few counts support this clonotype. The V and J genes are TRBV7-9 and TRBJ1-6; 8 positions agree with TRBD1. CDR1 is SEHNR and CDR2 is FQNEAQ in the germline V gene (reference sequence). V lost 4 bases, J lost 4 bases, and 9 bases stayed unmatched. The CDR3 spans 17 residues. This chain's CDR3 is CASSSSPDREYNSPLHF. In DNA form, the CDR3 reads TGTGCCAGCAGCTCATCCCCGGACAGGGAATATAATTCACCCCTCCACTTT. The whole variable domain, filled in from reference TRBV7-9 and TRBJ1-6, reads DTGVSQNPRHKITKRGQNVTFRCDPISEHNRLYWYRQTLGQGPEFLTYFQNEAQLEKSRLLSDRFSAERPKGSFSTLEIQRTEQGDSAMYLCASSSSPDREYNSPLHFGNGTRLTVT.

As for this clonotype: At one boundary the junction diverges from the germline segment, which might be a read error. The genes are TRBV19 and TRBJ2-5; 9 positions agree with TRBD1. This CDR3 contains 14 residues. Germline lookup yields CDR1 LNHDA and CDR2 SQIVND (reference sequence). CDR3 sequence (DNA): TGTGCCAGTATATGCAGGACAGGGGAAGAGATCCAGTACTTC. Translation: CASICRTGEEIQYF.

This chain joins TRBV4-3 and TRBJ1-1, with D perhaps TRBD1 (6 bases). The CDR3 runs to 17 residues. The V and J ends lost 1 base and 0 bases respectively, with 15 bases between them. Germline CDR1 LGHNA, CDR2 YSLEER. CDR3: CASSQGGVGAMNTEAFF. The CDR3 nucleotides are TGCGCCAGCAGCCAAGGGGGGGTGGGGGCCATGAACACTGAAGCTTTCTTT.